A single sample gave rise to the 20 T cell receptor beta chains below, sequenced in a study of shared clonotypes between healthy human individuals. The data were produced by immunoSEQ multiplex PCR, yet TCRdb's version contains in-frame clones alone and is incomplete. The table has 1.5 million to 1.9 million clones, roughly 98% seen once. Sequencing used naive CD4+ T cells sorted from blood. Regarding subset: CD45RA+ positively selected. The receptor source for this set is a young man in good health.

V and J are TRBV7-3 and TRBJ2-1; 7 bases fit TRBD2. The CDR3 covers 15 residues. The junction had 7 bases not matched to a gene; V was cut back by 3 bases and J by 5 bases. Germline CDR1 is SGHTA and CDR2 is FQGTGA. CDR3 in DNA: TGTGCCAGCAGCTTGTTGCCTAGCGGCAACAATGAGCAGTTCTTC. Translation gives CASSLLPSGNNEQFF.

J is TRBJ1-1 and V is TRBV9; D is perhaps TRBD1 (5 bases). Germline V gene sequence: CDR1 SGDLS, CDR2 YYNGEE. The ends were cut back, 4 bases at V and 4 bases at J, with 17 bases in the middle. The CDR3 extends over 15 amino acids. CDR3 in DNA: TGTGCCAGCAGCTCCCACCAAAGCGGGGGCACTGAAGCTTTCTTT. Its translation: CASSSHQSGGTEAFF.

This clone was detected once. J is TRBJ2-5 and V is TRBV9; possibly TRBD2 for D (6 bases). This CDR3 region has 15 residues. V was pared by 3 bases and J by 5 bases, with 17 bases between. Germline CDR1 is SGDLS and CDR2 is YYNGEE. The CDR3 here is CASSASGTPGETQYF. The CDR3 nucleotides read TGTGCCAGCAGCGCGTCCGGGACTCCTGGGGAGACCCAGTACTTC.

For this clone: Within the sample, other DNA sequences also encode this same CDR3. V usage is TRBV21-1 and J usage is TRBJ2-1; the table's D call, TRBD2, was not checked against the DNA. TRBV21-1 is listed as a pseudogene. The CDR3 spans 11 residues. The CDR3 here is CASSRGEEQFF. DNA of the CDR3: TGTGCCAGCAGCAGGGGGGAGGAGCAGTTCTTC.

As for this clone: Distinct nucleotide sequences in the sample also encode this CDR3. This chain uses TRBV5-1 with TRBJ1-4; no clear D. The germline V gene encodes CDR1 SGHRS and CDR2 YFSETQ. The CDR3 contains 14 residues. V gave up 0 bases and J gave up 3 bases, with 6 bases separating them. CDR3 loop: CASSLGTANEKLFF. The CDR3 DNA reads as TGCGCCAGCAGCTTGGGGACGGCTAATGAAAAACTGTTTTTT.

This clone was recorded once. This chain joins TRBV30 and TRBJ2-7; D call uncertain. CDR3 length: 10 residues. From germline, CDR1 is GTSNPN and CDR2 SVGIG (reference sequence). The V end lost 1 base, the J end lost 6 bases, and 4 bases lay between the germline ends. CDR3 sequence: CAWSALEQYF. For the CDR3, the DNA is TGTGCCTGGAGTGCCCTCGAGCAGTACTTC.

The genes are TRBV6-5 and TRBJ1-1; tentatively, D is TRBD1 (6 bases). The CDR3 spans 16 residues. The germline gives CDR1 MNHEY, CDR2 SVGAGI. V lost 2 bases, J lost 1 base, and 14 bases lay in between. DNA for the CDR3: TGTGCCAGCAGTTACATACAGGGCCCGGCGAACACTGAAGCTTTCTTT. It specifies CASSYIQGPANTEAFF.

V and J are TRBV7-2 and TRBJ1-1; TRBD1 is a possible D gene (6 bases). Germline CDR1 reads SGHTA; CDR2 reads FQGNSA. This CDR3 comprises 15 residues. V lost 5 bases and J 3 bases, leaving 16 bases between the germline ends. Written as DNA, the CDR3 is TGTGCCAGCAGCCCGTGGGACAAACTGGACACTGAAGCTTTCTTT. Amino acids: CASSPWDKLDTEAFF. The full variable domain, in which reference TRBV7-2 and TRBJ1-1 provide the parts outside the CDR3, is GAGVSQSPSNKVTEKGKDVELRCDPISGHTALYWYRQSLGQGLEFLIYFQGNSAPDKSGLPSDRFSAERTGGSVSTLTIQRTQQEDSAVYLCASSPWDKLDTEAFFGQGTRLTVV.

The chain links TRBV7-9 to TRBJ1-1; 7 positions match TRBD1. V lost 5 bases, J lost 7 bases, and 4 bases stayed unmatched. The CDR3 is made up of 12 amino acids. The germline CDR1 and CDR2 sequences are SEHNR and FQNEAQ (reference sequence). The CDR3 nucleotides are TGTGCCAGCAGCCAGGGGGTCGTTGAAGCTTTCTTT. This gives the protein CASSQGVVEAFF.

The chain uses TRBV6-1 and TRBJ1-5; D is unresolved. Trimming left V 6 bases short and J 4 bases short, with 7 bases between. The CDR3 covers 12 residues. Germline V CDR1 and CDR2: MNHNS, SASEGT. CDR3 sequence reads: CASSHMNQPQHF. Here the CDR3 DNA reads TGTGCCAGCAGCCACATGAATCAGCCCCAGCATTTT.

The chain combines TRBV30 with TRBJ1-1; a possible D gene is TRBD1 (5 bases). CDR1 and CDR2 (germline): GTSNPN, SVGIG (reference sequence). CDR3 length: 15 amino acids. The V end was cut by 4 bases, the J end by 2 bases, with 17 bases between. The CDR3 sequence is CAWTWKGLGNTEAFF. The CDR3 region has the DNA TGTGCCTGGACTTGGAAGGGGCTCGGAAACACTGAAGCTTTCTTT.

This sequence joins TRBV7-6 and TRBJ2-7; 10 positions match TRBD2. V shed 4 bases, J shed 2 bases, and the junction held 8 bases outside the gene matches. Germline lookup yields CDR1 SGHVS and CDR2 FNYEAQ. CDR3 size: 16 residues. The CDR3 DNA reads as TGTGCCAGCAGCTCCCCCGGGACTAGCGAGACCTACGAGCAGTACTTC. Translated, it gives CASSSPGTSETYEQYF.

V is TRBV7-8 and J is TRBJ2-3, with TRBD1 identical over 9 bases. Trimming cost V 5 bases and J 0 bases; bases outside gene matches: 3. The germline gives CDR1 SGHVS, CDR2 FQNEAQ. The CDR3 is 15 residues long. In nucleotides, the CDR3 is TGTGCCAGCAGCGCGACAGGGGGAAGCACAGATACGCAGTATTTT. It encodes CASSATGGSTDTQYF.

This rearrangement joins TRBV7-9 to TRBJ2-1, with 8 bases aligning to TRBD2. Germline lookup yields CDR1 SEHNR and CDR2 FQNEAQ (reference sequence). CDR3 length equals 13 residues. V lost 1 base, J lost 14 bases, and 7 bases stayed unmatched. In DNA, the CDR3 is TGTGCCAGCAGCTTAGATCAGCGGGAGAGCGAGTTCTTC. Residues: CASSLDQRESEFF.

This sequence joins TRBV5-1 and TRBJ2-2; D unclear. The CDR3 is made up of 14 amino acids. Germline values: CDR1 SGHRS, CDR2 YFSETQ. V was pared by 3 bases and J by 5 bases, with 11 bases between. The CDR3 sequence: CASSSSAVTGELFF. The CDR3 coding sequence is TGCGCCAGCAGCTCCTCGGCAGTTACCGGGGAGCTGTTTTTT.

This CDR3 reads CASSFSGSGSTGELFF. CDR3 sequence (DNA): TGTGCCAGCAGTTTCAGCGGGAGCGGGAGCACCGGGGAGCTGTTTTTT. This sequence joins TRBV6-5 and TRBJ2-2, with 8 bases fitting TRBD2. The V and J ends lost 4 bases and 4 bases, in that order; junction bases with no gene match: 8. Germline V CDR1 and CDR2: MNHEY, SVGAGI. The CDR3 spans 16 residues.

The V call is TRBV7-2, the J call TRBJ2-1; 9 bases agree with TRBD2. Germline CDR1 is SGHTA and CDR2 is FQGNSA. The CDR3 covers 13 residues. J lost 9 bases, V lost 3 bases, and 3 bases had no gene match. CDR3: CASSFSGSGEQFF. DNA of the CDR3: TGTGCCAGCAGCTTTAGCGGGAGTGGTGAGCAGTTCTTC.

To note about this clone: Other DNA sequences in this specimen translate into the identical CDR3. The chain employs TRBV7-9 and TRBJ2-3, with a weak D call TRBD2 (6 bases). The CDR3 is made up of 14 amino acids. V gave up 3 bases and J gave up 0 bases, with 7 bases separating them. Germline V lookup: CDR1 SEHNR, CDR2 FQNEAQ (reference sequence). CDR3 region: CASSFSGSTDTQYF. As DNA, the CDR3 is TGTGCCAGCAGCTTTAGCGGAAGCACAGATACGCAGTATTTT.

The CDR3 coding sequence is TGTGCCAGCAGCTTAAACTTTTTGGCGCCAGGGGAGGAAGCTTTCTTT. It specifies CASSLNFLAPGEEAFF. The chain is built from TRBV7-8 and TRBJ1-1, with D possibly TRBD1 on 6 matching bases. With 2 bases removed from V and 8 bases from J, the gap between germline ends came to 21 bases. The germline CDR1 and CDR2 sequences are SGHVS and FQNEAQ. The CDR3 is 16 amino acids. The variable domain in full, with the rest retrieved from reference TRBV7-8 and TRBJ1-1, is GAGVSQSPRYKVAKRGQDVALRCDPISGHVSLFWYQQALGQGPEFLTYFQNEAQLDKSGLPSDRFFAERPEGSVSTLKIQRTQQEDSAVYLCASSLNFLAPGEEAFFGQGTRLTVV.

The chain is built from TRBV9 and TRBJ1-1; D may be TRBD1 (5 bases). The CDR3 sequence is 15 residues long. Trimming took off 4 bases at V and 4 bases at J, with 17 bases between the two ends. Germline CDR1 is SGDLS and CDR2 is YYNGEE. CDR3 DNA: TGTGCCAGCAGCTCAGTTGGGGCGGGGAGCACTGAAGCTTTCTTT. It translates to CASSSVGAGSTEAFF.